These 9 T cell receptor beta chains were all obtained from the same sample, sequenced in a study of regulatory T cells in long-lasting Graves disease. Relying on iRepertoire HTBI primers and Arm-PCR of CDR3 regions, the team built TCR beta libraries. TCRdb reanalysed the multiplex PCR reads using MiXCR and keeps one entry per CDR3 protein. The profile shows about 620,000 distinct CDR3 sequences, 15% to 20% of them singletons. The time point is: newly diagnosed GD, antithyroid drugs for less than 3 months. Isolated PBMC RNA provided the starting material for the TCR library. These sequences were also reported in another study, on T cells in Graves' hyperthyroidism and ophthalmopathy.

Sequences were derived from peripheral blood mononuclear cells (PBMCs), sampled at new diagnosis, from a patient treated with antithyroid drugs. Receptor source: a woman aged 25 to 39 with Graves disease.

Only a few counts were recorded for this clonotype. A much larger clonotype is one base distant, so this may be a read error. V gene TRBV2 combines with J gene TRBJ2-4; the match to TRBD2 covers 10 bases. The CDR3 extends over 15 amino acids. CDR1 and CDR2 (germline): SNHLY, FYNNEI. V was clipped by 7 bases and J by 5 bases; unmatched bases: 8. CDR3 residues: CASTGLADTENIQYF. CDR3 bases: TGTGCCAGCACTGGACTAGCGGACACCGAAAACATTCAGTACTTC.

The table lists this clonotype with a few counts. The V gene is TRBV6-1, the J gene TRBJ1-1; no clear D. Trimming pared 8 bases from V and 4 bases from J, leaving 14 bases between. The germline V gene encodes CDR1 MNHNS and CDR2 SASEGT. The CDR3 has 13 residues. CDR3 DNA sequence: TGTGCCAGCCGCTATGATTGGGGCACTGAAGCTTTCTTT. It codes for CASRYDWGTEAFF.

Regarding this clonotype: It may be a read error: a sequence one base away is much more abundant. The CDR3 sequence is CAISTPWGDRRGEKLFF. CDR3 sequence (DNA): TGTGCCATCAGCACCCCGTGGGGAGACAGAAGGGGGGAAAAACTGTTTTTT. The genes are TRBV15 and TRBJ1-4, with a possible D match to TRBD1 (6 bases). Germline-derived CDR1 and CDR2 are LNHNV and YYDKDF (reference sequence). This CDR3 spans 17 amino acids.

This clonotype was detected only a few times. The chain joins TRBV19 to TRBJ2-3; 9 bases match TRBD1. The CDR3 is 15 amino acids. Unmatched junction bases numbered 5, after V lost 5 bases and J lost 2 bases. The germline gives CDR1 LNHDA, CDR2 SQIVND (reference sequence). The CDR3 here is CASSSRTGDTDTQYF. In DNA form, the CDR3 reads TGTGCCAGTAGTTCCCGGACAGGGGACACAGATACGCAGTATTTT. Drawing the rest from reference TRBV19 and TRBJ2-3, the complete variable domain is DGGITQSPKYLFRKEGQNVTLSCEQNLNHDAMYWYRQDPGQGLRLIYYSQIVNDFQKGDIAEGYSVSREKKESFPLTVTSAQKNPTAFYLCASSSRTGDTDTQYFGPGTRLTVL.

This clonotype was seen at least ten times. The CDR3, as DNA: TGTGCCAGCAGTGGCGGGGGACCGGGGGGCTTTGGCTACACCTTC. Translation gives CASSGGGPGGFGYTF. This chain links TRBV12-3 or TRBV12-4 with TRBJ1-2, with a possible D match to TRBD1 (6 bases). This CDR3 has 15 amino acids. V was cut by 5 bases and J by 7 bases, with 20 bases left in between.

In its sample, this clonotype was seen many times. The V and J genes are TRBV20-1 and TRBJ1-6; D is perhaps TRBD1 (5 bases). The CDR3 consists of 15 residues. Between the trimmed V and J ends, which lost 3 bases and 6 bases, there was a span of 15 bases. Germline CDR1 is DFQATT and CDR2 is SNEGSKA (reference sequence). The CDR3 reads CSASSSGTGNSPLHF. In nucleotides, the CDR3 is TGCAGTGCTAGTTCCTCCGGGACCGGTAATTCACCCCTCCACTTT.

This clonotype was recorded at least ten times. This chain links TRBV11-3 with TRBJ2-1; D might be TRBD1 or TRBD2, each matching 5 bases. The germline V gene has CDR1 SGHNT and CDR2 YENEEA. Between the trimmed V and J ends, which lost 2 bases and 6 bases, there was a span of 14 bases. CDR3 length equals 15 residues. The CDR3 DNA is TGTGCCAGCAGCTTATCTCGGGTTGGGGGCAATGAGCAGTTCTTC. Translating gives CASSLSRVGGNEQFF.

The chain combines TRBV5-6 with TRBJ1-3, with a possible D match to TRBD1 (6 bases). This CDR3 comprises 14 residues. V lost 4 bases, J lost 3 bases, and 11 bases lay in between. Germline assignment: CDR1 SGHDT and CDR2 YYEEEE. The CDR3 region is CASSPGTSGNTIYF. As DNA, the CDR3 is TGTGCCAGCAGCCCCGGGACAAGTGGAAACACCATATATTTT.

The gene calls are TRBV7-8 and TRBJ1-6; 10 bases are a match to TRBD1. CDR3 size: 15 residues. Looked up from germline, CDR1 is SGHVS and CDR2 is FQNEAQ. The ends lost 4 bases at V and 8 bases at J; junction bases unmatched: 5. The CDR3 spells CASSSGTGDHSPLHF. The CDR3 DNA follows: TGTGCCAGCAGCTCTGGGACAGGGGATCATTCACCCCTCCACTTT.